Here is one T cell receptor (beta chain) with its context. This entry comes from a study of blood T cell repertoires in COVID-19. Study-wide context: Acute and convalescent COVID-19 samples came from the United States, Italy and Spain.

CDR3 length: 15 residues. Trimming took 0 bases from V and 5 from J; bases not matched to a gene: 5. Germline V gene data show CDR1 as SGHRS and CDR2 as YFSETQ. The data were produced by immunoSEQ multiplex PCR, yet TCRdb's version contains in-frame clones alone and is incomplete. The data hold 150,000 to 200,000 clones, with approximately 88% observed a single time. The sequencing sample was made of peripheral blood. This chain connects TRBV5-1 to TRBJ2-5; 9 nucleotides align to TRBD2. The origin of this receptor is a woman older than 75 with active or convalescent COVID-19. The CDR3: CASSLGGGAAETQYF. CDR3 DNA: TGCGCCAGCAGCTTGGGCGGGGGGGCCGCGGAGACCCAGTACTTC.